The sequence of this TCR beta chain was determined in a study of T-cell reconstitution after alpha-beta-depleted transplantation in children. Study-level findings and limits: By one year post-transplant, T-cell counts and diversity largely arose from T cells that were newly produced. The study reportedly traced alpha-beta T cells about two months after transplant to several hundred expanded graft clones. Diversity of TCRbeta at day 60 was high in some patients, arising from surviving recipient T cells and thymic progenitors.

The authors prepared the TCRbeta library with unique molecular identifiers. TCRdb analysed the PCR reads with MiXCR anew, one entry per CDR3 protein. The table shows 250,000 or so distinct CDR3 sequences, with approximately 24% occurring only once. The CDR3 loop spans 18 amino acids. The germline gives CDR1 SNHLY, CDR2 FYNNEI. As for this clonotype: Its target is unknown. The junction differs from germline at one of its ends, possibly a read error.

Source: PBMCs, mostly from graft donor cells, taken 360 days after TCRalphabeta/CD19-depleted stem cell transplant. The receptor was derived from a female patient aged 2-9 years who had a stem cell transplant for congenital amegakaryocytic thrombocytopenia, so the T cells may come from the graft donor. The V and J genes are TRBV2 and TRBJ1-4, with D unclear. CDR3 amino acids: CTSSTGRIAQETNEKLFF. The CDR3 DNA is TGTACCAGCAGTACCGGGAGGATTGCGCAGGAGACTAATGAAAAACTGTTTTTT.